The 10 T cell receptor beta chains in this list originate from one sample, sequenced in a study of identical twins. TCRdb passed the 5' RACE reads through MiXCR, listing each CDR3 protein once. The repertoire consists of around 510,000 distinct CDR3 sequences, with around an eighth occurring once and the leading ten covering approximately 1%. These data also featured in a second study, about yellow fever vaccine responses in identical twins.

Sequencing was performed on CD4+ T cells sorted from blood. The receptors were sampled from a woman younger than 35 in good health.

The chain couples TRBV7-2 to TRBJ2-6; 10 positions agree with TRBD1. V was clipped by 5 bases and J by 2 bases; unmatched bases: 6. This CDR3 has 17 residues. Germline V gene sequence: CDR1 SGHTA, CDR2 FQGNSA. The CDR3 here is CASSPTGGATGANVLTF. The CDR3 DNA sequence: TGTGCCAGCAGCCCGACAGGGGGCGCTACTGGGGCCAACGTCCTGACTTTC.

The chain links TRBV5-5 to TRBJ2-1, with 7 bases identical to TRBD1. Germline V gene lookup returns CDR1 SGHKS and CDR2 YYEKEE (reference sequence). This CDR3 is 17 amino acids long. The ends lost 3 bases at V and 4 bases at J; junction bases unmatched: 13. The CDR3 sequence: CASSYPQGVNLYNEQFF. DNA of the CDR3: TGTGCCAGCAGCTACCCGCAGGGGGTCAATTTATACAATGAGCAGTTCTTC.

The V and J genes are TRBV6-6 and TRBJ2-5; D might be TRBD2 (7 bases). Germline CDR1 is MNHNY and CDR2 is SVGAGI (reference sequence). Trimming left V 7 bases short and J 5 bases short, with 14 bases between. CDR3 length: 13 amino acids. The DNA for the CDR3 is TGTGCCAGCAAGAAGGGGGGGGCGGAGACCCAGTACTTC. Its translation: CASKKGGAETQYF.

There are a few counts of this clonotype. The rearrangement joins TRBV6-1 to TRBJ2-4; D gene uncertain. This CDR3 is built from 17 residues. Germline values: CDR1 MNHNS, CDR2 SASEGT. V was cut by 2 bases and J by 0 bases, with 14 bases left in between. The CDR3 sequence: CASSEPAGLGAKNIQYF. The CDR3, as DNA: TGTGCCAGCAGTGAACCCGCCGGGTTGGGAGCCAAAAACATTCAGTACTTC.

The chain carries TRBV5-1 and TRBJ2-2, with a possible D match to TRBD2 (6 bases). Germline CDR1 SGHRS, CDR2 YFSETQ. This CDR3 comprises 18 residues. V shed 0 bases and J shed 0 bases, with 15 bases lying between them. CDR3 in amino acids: CASSLAAGRVANTGELFF. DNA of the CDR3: TGCGCCAGCAGCTTGGCCGCGGGAAGGGTCGCGAACACCGGGGAGCTGTTTTTT.

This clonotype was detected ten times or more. This CDR3 is CASSPPDFYNEQFF. In DNA, the CDR3 is TGTGCCAGCAGTCCGCCGGACTTCTACAATGAGCAGTTCTTC. V and J are TRBV27 and TRBJ2-1, with TRBD2 as a possible D gene (5 bases). Trimming cost V 5 bases and J 3 bases, with 11 bases left between them. There are 14 residues in the CDR3. Germline CDR1 reads MNHEY; CDR2 reads SMNVEV (reference sequence).

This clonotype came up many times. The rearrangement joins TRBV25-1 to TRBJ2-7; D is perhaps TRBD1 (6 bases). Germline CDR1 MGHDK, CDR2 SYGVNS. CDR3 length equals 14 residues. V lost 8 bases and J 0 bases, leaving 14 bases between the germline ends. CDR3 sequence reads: CASARGGASYEQYF. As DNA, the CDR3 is TGTGCCAGCGCCCGAGGGGGAGCCTCCTACGAGCAGTACTTC.

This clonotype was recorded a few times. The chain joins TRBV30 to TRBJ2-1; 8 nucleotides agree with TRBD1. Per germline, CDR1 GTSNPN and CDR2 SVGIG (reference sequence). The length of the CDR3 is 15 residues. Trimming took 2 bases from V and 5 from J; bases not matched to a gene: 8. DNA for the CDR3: TGTGCCTGGAGTCCCCAGGGGGCCCCGGACAATGAGCAGTTCTTC. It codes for CAWSPQGAPDNEQFF.

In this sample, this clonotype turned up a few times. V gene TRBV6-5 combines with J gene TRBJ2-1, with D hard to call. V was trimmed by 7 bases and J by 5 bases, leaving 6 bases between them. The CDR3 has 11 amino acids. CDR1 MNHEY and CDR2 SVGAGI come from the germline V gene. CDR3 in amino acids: CASTQNNEQFF. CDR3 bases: TGTGCCAGCACTCAAAACAATGAGCAGTTCTTC.

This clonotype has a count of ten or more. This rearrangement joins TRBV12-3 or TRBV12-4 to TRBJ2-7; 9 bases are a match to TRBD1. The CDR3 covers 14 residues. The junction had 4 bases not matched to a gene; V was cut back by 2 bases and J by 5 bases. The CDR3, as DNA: TGTGCCAGCAGTTTAACAGGGGGCAGGAACGAGCAGTACTTC. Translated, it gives CASSLTGGRNEQYF.